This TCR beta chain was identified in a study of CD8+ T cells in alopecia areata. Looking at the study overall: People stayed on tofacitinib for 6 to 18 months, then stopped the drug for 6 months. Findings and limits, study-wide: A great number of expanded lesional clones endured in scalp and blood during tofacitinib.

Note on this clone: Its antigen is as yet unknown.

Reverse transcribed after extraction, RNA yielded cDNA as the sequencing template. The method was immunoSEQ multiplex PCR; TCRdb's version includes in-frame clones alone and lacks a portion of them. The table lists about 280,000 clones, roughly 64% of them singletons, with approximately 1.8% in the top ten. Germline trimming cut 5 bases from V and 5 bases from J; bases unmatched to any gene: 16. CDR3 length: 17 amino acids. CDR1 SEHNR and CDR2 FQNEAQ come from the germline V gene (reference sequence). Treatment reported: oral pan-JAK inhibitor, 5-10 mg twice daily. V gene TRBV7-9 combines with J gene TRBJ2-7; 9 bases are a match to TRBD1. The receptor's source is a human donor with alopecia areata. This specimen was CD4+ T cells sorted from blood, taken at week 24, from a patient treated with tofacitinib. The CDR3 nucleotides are TGTGCCAGCAGCCCCATGGGCCCCGGGACAGGGATGGACGAGCAGTACTTC. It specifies CASSPMGPGTGMDEQYF.